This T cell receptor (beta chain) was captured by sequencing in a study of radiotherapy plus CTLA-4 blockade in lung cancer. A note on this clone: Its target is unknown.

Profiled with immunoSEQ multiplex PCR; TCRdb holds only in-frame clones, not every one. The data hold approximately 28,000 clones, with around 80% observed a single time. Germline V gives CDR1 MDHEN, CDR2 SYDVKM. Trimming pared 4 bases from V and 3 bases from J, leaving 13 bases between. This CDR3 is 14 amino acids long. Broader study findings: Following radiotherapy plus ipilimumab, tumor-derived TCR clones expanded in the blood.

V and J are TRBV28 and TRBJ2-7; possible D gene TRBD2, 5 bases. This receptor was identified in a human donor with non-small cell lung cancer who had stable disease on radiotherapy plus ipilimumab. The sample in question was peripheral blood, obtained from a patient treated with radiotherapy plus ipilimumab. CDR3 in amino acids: CASSSTVGVYEQYV. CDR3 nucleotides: TGTGCCAGCAGTTCCACGGTCGGGGTCTACGAGCAGTACGTC.